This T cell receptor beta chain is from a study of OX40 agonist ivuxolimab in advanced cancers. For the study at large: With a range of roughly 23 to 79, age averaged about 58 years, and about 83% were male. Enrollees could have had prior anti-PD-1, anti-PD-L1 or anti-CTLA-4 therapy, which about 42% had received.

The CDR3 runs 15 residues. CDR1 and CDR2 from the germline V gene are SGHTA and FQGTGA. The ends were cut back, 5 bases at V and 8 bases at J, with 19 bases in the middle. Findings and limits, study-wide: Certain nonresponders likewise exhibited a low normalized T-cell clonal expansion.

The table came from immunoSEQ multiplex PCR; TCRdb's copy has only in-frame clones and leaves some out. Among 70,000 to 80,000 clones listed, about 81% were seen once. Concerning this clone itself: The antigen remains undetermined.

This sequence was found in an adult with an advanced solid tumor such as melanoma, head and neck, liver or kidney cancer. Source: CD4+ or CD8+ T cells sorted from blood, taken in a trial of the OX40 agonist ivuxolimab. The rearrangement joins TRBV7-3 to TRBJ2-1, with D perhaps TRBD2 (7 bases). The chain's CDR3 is CASSPTGGGHDEQFF. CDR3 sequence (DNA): TGTGCCAGCAGCCCCACTGGGGGGGGGCACGATGAGCAGTTCTTC.